These 2 T cell receptor beta chains were all obtained from the same sample, sequenced in a study of cytomegalovirus exposure and HLA in healthy donors (dated by TCRdb to 2015 to 2018). Libraries were prepared through the immunoSEQ multiplex PCR assay. TCRdb limited this immuneACCESS table to in-frame rearrangements with V and J called. A share of clones is missing; checked studies link under half to unresolved V genes, and the rest is unexplained. The table for this sample lists 150,000 to 200,000 clones; 80% to 85% of them were counted only once. Of the sample, roughly a tenth is held by the ten largest clones. The sequenced material came from PBMCs. The receptor source for this set is a man aged 25-45 years in good health and CMV-seropositive.

The V call is TRBV9, the J call TRBJ2-3; 7 nucleotides align to TRBD2. V lost 3 bases, J lost 7 bases, and 14 bases stayed unmatched. CDR1 is SGDLS and CDR2 is YYNGEE in the germline V gene. This CDR3 contains 16 residues. The CDR3 spells CASSADLRTSSNTQYF. CDR3 DNA sequence: TGTGCCAGCAGCGCTGACCTTCGGACTAGTTCAAATACGCAGTATTTT.

This chain links TRBV27 with TRBJ1-1; D gene ambiguous. The CDR3 consists of 13 residues. Trimming removed 5 bases at V and 1 base at J, with 8 bases between. Looked up from germline, CDR1 is MNHEY and CDR2 is SMNVEV (reference sequence). CDR3 in amino acids: CASSPRRNTEAFF. DNA for the CDR3: TGTGCCAGCAGTCCGAGGAGGAACACTGAAGCTTTCTTT.